A single sample gave rise to the 29 T cell receptor beta chains below, sequenced in a study of a mutant IDH1 vaccine in newly diagnosed glioma (dated by TCRdb to about 2021). The sample's time point label, in plain terms: week 11, during vaccination. A 20-mer mutant IDH1 peptide at 300 micrograms in Montanide made up each vaccine dose, which was injected subcutaneously together with topical imiquimod. No antigen has been assigned to these receptors. Library preparation employed the immunoSEQ multiplex PCR assay. What TCRdb holds here is the immuneACCESS table cut down to in-frame rearrangements. Part of the clones is not present; checked against another copy, under half of the missing clones reflect an unresolved V gene, and the others are unexplained. Within this sample are around 30,000 clones, with around 89% of them counted one time only. The ten largest clones take up under 25% of the sample.

Sequences were derived from PBMCs, sampled from a glioma patient whose treatment included an IDH1 peptide vaccine. These receptors all come from a man younger than 35 with glioma.

There are a few counts of this clone. The chain couples TRBV2 to TRBJ2-7; TRBD2 aligns across 10 bases. The germline gives CDR1 SNHLY, CDR2 FYNNEI. CDR3 size: 14 residues. The V segment lost 7 bases and the J segment 2 bases; nucleotides outside the gene matches: 5. CDR3 in DNA: TGTGCCAGCATGACGGGGACTAGCGCCTACGAGCAGTACTTC. Translated, it gives CASMTGTSAYEQYF.

The chain links TRBV5-1 to TRBJ2-2; D gene unclear. Germline V CDR1 and CDR2: SGHRS, YFSETQ. The CDR3 has 13 residues. The V end lost 0 bases, the J end lost 4 bases, and 4 bases lay between the germline ends. Here the CDR3 reads CASSLDVTGELFF. As DNA, the CDR3 is TGCGCCAGCAGCTTGGACGTCACCGGGGAGCTGTTTTTT.

V and J are TRBV5-1 and TRBJ2-3, with 7 bases that match TRBD2. V trimming: 0 bases; J trimming: 0 bases; junction bases outside the gene matches: 4. The CDR3 contains 16 residues. CDR1 is SGHRS, CDR2 YFSETQ, per germline. The CDR3 loop reads CASSLEEGGSTDTQYF. The CDR3 nucleotides are TGCGCCAGCAGCTTGGAGGAGGGAGGGAGCACAGATACGCAGTATTTT.

This chain joins TRBV13 and TRBJ2-7, with TRBD2 as a possible D gene (6 bases). Germline CDR1 and CDR2: PRHDT and FYEKMQ (reference sequence). The V and J ends lost 4 bases and 7 bases respectively, with 14 bases between them. The CDR3 extends over 13 amino acids. Here the CDR3 DNA reads TGTGCCAGCAGCTCTGGAGGGTCGGGGGAGCAGTACTTC. Amino acid sequence: CASSSGGSGEQYF.

The chain is built from TRBV4-1 and TRBJ1-2, with 9 nucleotides matching TRBD1. V shed 3 bases, J shed 4 bases, and the junction held 3 bases outside the gene matches. The V gene's germline CDR1 is MGHRA and CDR2 YSYEKL. The CDR3 consists of 14 residues. Here the CDR3 reads CASSQGQGRYGYTF. The DNA of the CDR3 is TGCGCCAGCAGCCAGGGACAGGGCCGCTATGGCTACACCTTC.

The chain has TRBV14 and TRBJ1-1, with D maybe TRBD1 (5 bases). V gave up 0 bases and J gave up 5 bases, with 16 bases separating them. This CDR3 is built from 16 residues. CDR1 and CDR2 (germline): SGHDN, FVKESK. The CDR3 region has the DNA TGTGCCAGCAGCCAAGAACGTGTGGGGCGTCGGACTGAAGCTTTCTTT. This translates into CASSQERVGRRTEAFF.

The V and J genes are TRBV2 and TRBJ2-4; D gene ambiguous. V lost 4 bases and J lost 5, with 3 bases in between. The CDR3 has 11 residues. Germline V gene lookup returns CDR1 SNHLY and CDR2 FYNNEI. The CDR3 sequence: CASSAQNIQYF. CDR3 nucleotides: TGTGCCAGCAGTGCGCAAAACATTCAGTACTTC.

The chain joins TRBV14 to TRBJ1-1, with D unclear. Germline V gives CDR1 SGHDN, CDR2 FVKESK. The CDR3 extends over 17 amino acids. The V end lost 0 bases, the J end lost 2 bases, and 16 bases lay between the germline ends. CDR3 amino acids: CASSQDIGGWKNTEAFF. In DNA, the CDR3 is TGTGCCAGCAGCCAAGATATCGGAGGGTGGAAAAACACTGAAGCTTTCTTT.

This chain uses TRBV7-9 with TRBJ2-5; a weak D match, TRBD1 (5 bases). Looked up from germline, CDR1 is SEHNR and CDR2 is FQNEAQ (reference sequence). The CDR3 is 15 amino acids. V lost 7 bases and J lost 2, with 17 bases in between. CDR3 in amino acids: CASTLGRLRQETQYF. CDR3 nucleotide sequence: TGTGCCAGCACCCTGGGGCGGTTGCGGCAAGAGACCCAGTACTTC.

The J gene is TRBJ2-1, the V gene TRBV13, with D perhaps matching TRBD2 (7 bases). The CDR3 has 13 residues. With 2 bases removed from V and 9 bases from J, the gap between germline ends came to 11 bases. CDR1 is PRHDT and CDR2 is FYEKMQ in the germline V gene (reference sequence). The CDR3 nucleotides are TGTGCCAGCAGCTTAACACGGGGGGCTGAGCAGTTCTTC. This translates into CASSLTRGAEQFF.

The chain links TRBV15 to TRBJ1-5; 7 bases match TRBD1. Losses at the gene ends were 8 bases for V and 0 bases for J; bases not matched to a gene: 7. This CDR3 contains 15 residues. CDR1 is LNHNV, CDR2 YYDKDF, per germline (reference sequence). DNA of the CDR3: TGTGCCACCGGTGGAGAGGGGGCTAGCAATCAGCCCCAGCATTTT. Translated: CATGGEGASNQPQHF. Based on the CDR3 plus reference TRBV15 and TRBJ1-5, the full variable domain is DAMVIQNPRYQVTQFGKPVTLSCSQTLNHNVMYWYQQKSSQAPKLLFHYYDKDFNNEADTPDNFQSRRPNTSFCFLDIRSPGLGDTAMYLCATGGEGASNQPQHFGDGTRLSIL.

This clone appeared a few times. The chain has TRBV30 and TRBJ1-1, with D hard to call. This CDR3 contains 11 residues. CDR1 GTSNPN and CDR2 SVGIG come from the germline V gene (reference sequence). V shed 4 bases and J shed 2 bases, with 5 bases lying between them. The CDR3 region is CAWNINTEAFF. The CDR3 DNA is TGTGCCTGGAATATCAACACTGAAGCTTTCTTT.

This clone was counted a single time. This chain connects TRBV27 to TRBJ2-7; 13 positions agree with TRBD2. This CDR3 comprises 15 residues. The V gene end was trimmed by 4 bases and the J gene end by 3 bases; junction bases not matched to a gene: 3. The germline CDR1 and CDR2 sequences are MNHEY and SMNVEV (reference sequence). DNA of the CDR3: TGTGCCAGCAGTTCTCGACTAGCGGGAGGCTACGAGCAGTACTTC. Residues: CASSSRLAGGYEQYF.

The chain has TRBV18 and TRBJ1-1; D not resolved. The CDR3 is 12 residues long. Germline loops: CDR1 KGHSH, CDR2 LQKENI. Trimming removed 5 bases at V and 13 bases at J, with 17 bases between. CDR3 region: CASSDGNGRVFF. CDR3 coding DNA: TGTGCCAGCTCAGATGGGAACGGGAGGGTTTTCTTT.

This rearrangement joins TRBV6-4 to TRBJ1-1, with a possible D match to TRBD1 (6 bases). The CDR3 loop spans 13 amino acids. V shed 6 bases and J shed 1 base, with 9 bases lying between them. Germline assignment: CDR1 MRHNA and CDR2 SNTAGT. The CDR3 DNA is TGTGCCAGCAGGGGGGCCGGGAACACTGAAGCTTTCTTT. It translates to CASRGAGNTEAFF.

This sequence joins TRBV29-1 and TRBJ1-5, with TRBD1 matching 8 bases. The trim removed 4 bases at V and 6 bases at J, leaving 14 bases unmatched. CDR1 and CDR2 from the germline V gene are SQVTM and ANQGSEA. The CDR3 has 16 residues. CDR3 loop: CSVVAGPQGAGQPQHF. CDR3 bases: TGCAGCGTTGTTGCGGGTCCCCAGGGGGCGGGTCAGCCCCAGCATTTT.

This chain links TRBV5-1 with TRBJ1-4; 7 nucleotides line up with TRBD1. CDR1 is SGHRS and CDR2 is YFSETQ in the germline V gene. Trimming took 0 bases from V and 3 from J; bases not matched to a gene: 8. This CDR3 has 17 residues. CDR3 region: CASSLEGTVRPNEKLFF. DNA of the CDR3: TGCGCCAGCAGCTTGGAAGGGACAGTGCGACCTAATGAAAAACTGTTTTTT.

The gene calls are TRBV4-2 and TRBJ1-3; tentatively, D is TRBD1 (5 bases). V shed 0 bases and J shed 0 bases, with 18 bases lying between them. The CDR3 is 19 residues long. The V gene's germline CDR1 is LGHNA and CDR2 YNFKEQ. CDR3 coding DNA: TGTGCCAGCAGCCAAGAGCCGGGGGAAGGGTATATCTCTGGAAACACCATATATTTT. It encodes CASSQEPGEGYISGNTIYF.

The chain carries TRBV4-1 and TRBJ2-5; D ambiguous. The CDR3 loop spans 16 amino acids. The germline V and J ends were trimmed by 4 bases and 5 bases, with 20 bases remaining between them. Germline lookup yields CDR1 MGHRA and CDR2 YSYEKL. CDR3 in amino acids: CASSLGWNDRRETQYF. CDR3 nucleotides: TGCGCCAGCAGCCTAGGGTGGAACGACCGGCGGGAGACCCAGTACTTC.

The chain couples TRBV29-1 to TRBJ2-1; 9 positions match TRBD2. The CDR3 totals 16 residues. Looked up from germline, CDR1 is SQVTM and CDR2 is ANQGSEA. V shed 7 bases, J shed 1 base, and the junction held 11 bases outside the gene matches. Here the CDR3 DNA reads TGCAGCGGGTGGGGGGCTAGCGGGAATTCCTACAATGAGCAGTTCTTC. This sequence encodes CSGWGASGNSYNEQFF.

The chain employs TRBV2 and TRBJ2-1; a possible D gene is TRBD2 (6 bases). Trimming stripped 7 bases from V and 8 bases from J, with 15 bases between. CDR1 is SNHLY and CDR2 is FYNNEI in the germline V gene. The CDR3 is 13 amino acids. The CDR3 region is CASTRDLGDEQFF. The CDR3 DNA sequence: TGTGCCAGCACGAGGGACTTGGGTGATGAGCAGTTCTTC.

This chain uses TRBV27 with TRBJ2-7; TRBD1 aligns across 11 bases. This CDR3 is 14 amino acids long. The V gene's germline CDR1 is MNHEY and CDR2 SMNVEV (reference sequence). The V segment lost 6 bases and the J segment 3 bases; nucleotides outside the gene matches: 4. CDR3 in amino acids: CASSIGTGGYEQYF. The DNA of the CDR3 is TGTGCCAGCAGCATAGGGACAGGGGGCTACGAGCAGTACTTC.

The V gene is TRBV5-4, the J gene TRBJ2-2; D gene unclear. The length of the CDR3 is 12 residues. Trimming shortened V by 2 bases and J by 8 bases, and 7 bases separated the two germline ends. Germline CDR1 and CDR2: SGHNT and YYREEE (reference sequence). As DNA, the CDR3 is TGTGCCAGCAGCTTATCCACGGGGGAGCTGTTTTTT. This sequence encodes CASSLSTGELFF. The full variable domain, rest sourced from reference TRBV5-4 and TRBJ2-2, is ETGVTQSPTHLIKTRGQQVTLRCSSQSGHNTVSWYQQALGQGPQFIFQYYREEENGRGNFPPRFSGLQFPNYSSELNVNALELDDSALYLCASSLSTGELFFGEGSRLTVL.

This rearrangement joins TRBV28 to TRBJ1-6, with D unresolved. Germline values: CDR1 MDHEN, CDR2 SYDVKM. Deletions cut 3 bases from V and 7 bases from J, with 10 bases between. The CDR3 loop spans 14 amino acids. CDR3 DNA sequence: TGTGCCAGCAGTTTTCGGCCCACCAATTCACCCCTCCACTTT. It is translated as CASSFRPTNSPLHF.

The chain joins TRBV7-9 to TRBJ2-7; D is unresolved. This CDR3 region has 11 residues. The ends were cut back, 5 bases at V and 2 bases at J, with 4 bases in the middle. Germline lookup yields CDR1 SEHNR and CDR2 FQNEAQ (reference sequence). The CDR3 bases are TGTGCCAGCAGCCCCGCCTACGAGCAGTACTTC. This codes for CASSPAYEQYF. The whole variable domain, remainder taken from reference TRBV7-9 and TRBJ2-7, is DTGVSQNPRHKITKRGQNVTFRCDPISEHNRLYWYRQTLGQGPEFLTYFQNEAQLEKSRLLSDRFSAERPKGSFSTLEIQRTEQGDSAMYLCASSPAYEQYFGPGTRLTVT.

This chain links TRBV4-1 with TRBJ2-1; TRBD2 agrees at 10 bases. Trimming removed 0 bases from V and 3 bases from J; junction bases left unmatched: 5. CDR3 length equals 17 residues. CDR1 and CDR2 (germline): MGHRA, YSYEKL. In DNA form, the CDR3 reads TGCGCCAGCAGCCAAGATGGGGCTAGCGGGAGCTACAATGAGCAGTTCTTC. Amino acid sequence: CASSQDGASGSYNEQFF.

V is TRBV11-1 and J is TRBJ2-7; D is uncertain. V lost 3 bases to trimming and J lost 7 bases, with 13 bases between them. This CDR3 comprises 13 residues. Germline CDR1 and CDR2: SGHAT and FQDESV (reference sequence). The chain's CDR3 is CASSLAGPGEQYF. The DNA of the CDR3 is TGTGCCAGCAGCTTGGCCGGGCCCGGGGAGCAGTACTTC.

This rearrangement joins TRBV7-9 to TRBJ1-1; D is undetermined. CDR1 is SEHNR, CDR2 FQNEAQ, per germline (reference sequence). The CDR3 extends over 13 amino acids. The V end was cut by 2 bases, the J end by 1 base, with 5 bases between. The CDR3 here is CASSLPSNTEAFF. DNA of the CDR3: TGTGCCAGCAGCTTACCATCGAACACTGAAGCTTTCTTT.

Only one count was recorded for this clone. V usage is TRBV27 and J usage is TRBJ1-1, with D uncertain. The CDR3 loop spans 15 amino acids. Germline values: CDR1 MNHEY, CDR2 SMNVEV (reference sequence). Deletions cut 5 bases from V and 1 base from J, with 14 bases between. The CDR3 here is CASSPMTSRNTEAFF. CDR3 nucleotides: TGTGCCAGCAGTCCGATGACATCCAGGAACACTGAAGCTTTCTTT.